The 22 T cell receptor beta chains below come from one sample, sequenced in a study of blood T cell repertoires in COVID-19. Sequenced by immunoSEQ multiplex PCR; TCRdb stores in-frame clones only, minus some. The data hold approximately 200,000 clones, with approximately 80% observed a single time. Specimen: peripheral blood. Source of these receptors: a woman aged 80 or over with acute or convalescent COVID-19.

The rearrangement joins TRBV6-6 to TRBJ1-1; TRBD1 aligns across 9 bases. Trimming removed 5 bases from V and 1 base from J; junction bases left unmatched: 5. This CDR3 comprises 15 residues. Germline V gene sequence: CDR1 MNHNY, CDR2 SVGAGI (reference sequence). CDR3 sequence (DNA): TGTGCCAGCAGTCCTTACAGGGGGCAGAACACTGAAGCTTTCTTT. Protein: CASSPYRGQNTEAFF.

The chain uses TRBV5-1 and TRBJ1-1, with D perhaps matching TRBD1 (5 bases). V lost 4 bases, J lost 1 base, and 14 bases lay in between. Germline CDR1 is SGHRS and CDR2 is YFSETQ. The CDR3 covers 15 residues. For the CDR3, the DNA is TGCGCCAGCAGCCTAAGCGCAGGGCCGAACACTGAAGCTTTCTTT. This translates into CASSLSAGPNTEAFF.

This clone was seen more than once but under ten times. V gene TRBV4-3 combines with J gene TRBJ1-6, with D perhaps matching TRBD1 (5 bases). CDR1 is LGHNA, CDR2 YSLEER, per germline. The CDR3 is 15 residues long. The V end was cut by 2 bases, the J end by 8 bases, with 13 bases between. The CDR3 sequence is CASSQNPGSDSPLHF. The CDR3 nucleotides are TGCGCCAGCAGCCAAAATCCAGGGTCGGATTCACCCCTCCACTTT.

This clone showed up just once. The chain links TRBV30 to TRBJ2-2; the match to TRBD2 covers 8 bases. The CDR3 consists of 15 residues. Germline V CDR1 and CDR2: GTSNPN, SVGIG (reference sequence). The ends lost 0 bases at V and 7 bases at J; junction bases unmatched: 7. The DNA for the CDR3 is TGTGCCTGGAGTGTCCTTCGTAGCGGGGTCGGGGAGCTGTTTTTT. Protein sequence: CAWSVLRSGVGELFF.

The chain joins TRBV5-1 to TRBJ2-7; 9 nucleotides line up with TRBD1. Germline V gene sequence: CDR1 SGHRS, CDR2 YFSETQ. CDR3 length equals 16 residues. The junction had 7 bases not matched to a gene; V was cut back by 0 bases and J by 3 bases. The CDR3 coding sequence is TGCGCCAGCAGCTTGGTTGACGGACAGGGGAACTACGAGCAGTACTTC. It is translated as CASSLVDGQGNYEQYF.

The chain joins TRBV5-6 to TRBJ2-5; D unclear. Trimming removed 0 bases from V and 4 bases from J, with 10 bases in between. The CDR3 is 14 amino acids. The germline gives CDR1 SGHDT, CDR2 YYEEEE. The CDR3 sequence is CASSLAVRGETQYF. CDR3 nucleotide sequence: TGTGCCAGCAGCTTGGCCGTTCGCGGAGAGACCCAGTACTTC.

This sequence joins TRBV11-3 and TRBJ2-1; TRBD2 might be the D (5 bases). The CDR3 length is 15 residues. Germline lookup yields CDR1 SGHNT and CDR2 YENEEA. Trimming took off 0 bases at V and 9 bases at J, with 15 bases between the two ends. The CDR3 sequence: CASSLDPGTSGEQFF. The DNA of the CDR3 is TGTGCCAGCAGCTTAGATCCGGGTACAAGCGGTGAGCAGTTCTTC.

V usage is TRBV7-2 and J usage is TRBJ1-1; the D gene is possibly TRBD1 (5 bases). The germline V and J ends were trimmed by 4 bases and 4 bases, with 16 bases remaining between them. Per the germline V gene, CDR1 is SGHTA and CDR2 is FQGNSA. The CDR3 spans 15 residues. The CDR3 DNA is TGTGCCAGCAGCTCCCAACCCGGGGGGGGCACTGAAGCTTTCTTT. Translated, it gives CASSSQPGGGTEAFF.

The chain links TRBV5-4 to TRBJ2-5; 15 positions match TRBD2. With 3 bases clipped from V and 7 bases from J, the junction kept 7 bases outside the gene matches. The CDR3 is 16 residues long. From germline, CDR1 is SGHNT and CDR2 YYREEE (reference sequence). The CDR3: CASSSGLAGGLGTQYF. The CDR3 bases are TGTGCCAGCAGCTCTGGACTAGCGGGAGGGCTTGGGACCCAGTACTTC.

The rearrangement links TRBV7-8 to TRBJ2-3, with D hard to call. The CDR3 is 15 residues long. Per the germline V gene, CDR1 is SGHVS and CDR2 is FQNEAQ. V was shortened by 1 base and J by 2 bases, with 10 bases between the two germline ends. CDR3 sequence (DNA): TGTGCCAGCAGCTTAGAGAGGAGTCTCACAGATACGCAGTATTTT. Translating it yields CASSLERSLTDTQYF.

This chain joins TRBV5-4 and TRBJ2-3; 12 bases map to TRBD2. This CDR3 has 20 residues. The V gene's germline CDR1 is SGHNT and CDR2 YYREEE (reference sequence). J was trimmed by 0 bases and V by 1 base; bases with no gene match: 12. The CDR3 sequence is CASSLMRLAGAFTSTDTQYF. DNA for the CDR3: TGTGCCAGCAGCTTGATGAGACTAGCGGGGGCCTTCACTAGCACAGATACGCAGTATTTT.

The genes are TRBV4-3 and TRBJ2-1; 8 nucleotides line up with TRBD2. The CDR3 has 16 amino acids. Germline loops: CDR1 LGHNA, CDR2 YSLEER. The J segment lost 10 bases and the V segment lost 3 bases, leaving 14 bases of the junction unmatched. The CDR3 region is CASSQGARGAVSEQFF. The CDR3 coding sequence is TGCGCCAGCAGCCAGGGCGCGCGGGGGGCTGTTAGCGAGCAGTTCTTC.

This clone came up once. V and J are TRBV11-3 and TRBJ2-1; TRBD1 might be the D (5 bases). The CDR3 consists of 15 residues. V was cut by 5 bases and J by 6 bases, with 17 bases left in between. Germline V lookup: CDR1 SGHNT, CDR2 YENEEA. Written as DNA, the CDR3 is TGTGCCAGCAGCCAGACGCATACAGGAATCAATGAGCAGTTCTTC. As protein: CASSQTHTGINEQFF.

This chain's CDR3 is CASSRTGTEGETQYF. The CDR3 DNA is TGTGCCAGCAGCCGCACCGGGACAGAAGGAGAGACCCAGTACTTC. The chain couples TRBV7-6 to TRBJ2-5, with TRBD1 identical over 7 bases. Germline V CDR1 and CDR2: SGHVS, FNYEAQ. V lost 5 bases and J lost 4; bases outside the gene matches: 10. The CDR3 is 15 residues long.

The chain recombines TRBV30 with TRBJ1-6; D gene unclear. The CDR3 runs 13 residues. Trimming cost V 4 bases and J 11 bases, with 15 bases left between them. Germline V gene sequence: CDR1 GTSNPN, CDR2 SVGIG (reference sequence). This chain's CDR3 is CAWTEGRGTPLHF. CDR3 coding DNA: TGTGCCTGGACAGAGGGCCGCGGGACACCCCTCCACTTT.

The chain uses TRBV23-1 and TRBJ1-1; 7 bases line up with TRBD1. TRBV23-1 is reported as an ORF; its role is uncertain. CDR3 size: 15 residues. V shed 2 bases and J 4 bases; nucleotides not matched to a gene: 7. CDR3 nucleotides: TGCGCCAGCAGTCAAAGGTCGGCAGGGGGCACTGAAGCTTTCTTT. Translation: CASSQRSAGGTEAFF.

The chain is built from TRBV14 and TRBJ1-2; D possibly corresponds to TRBD1 (6 bases). Per the germline V gene, CDR1 is SGHDN and CDR2 is FVKESK. Between the trimmed V and J ends, which lost 1 base and 7 bases, there was a span of 13 bases. CDR3 size: 14 residues. The CDR3 region is CASSQVAGGVGYTF. DNA of the CDR3: TGTGCCAGCAGCCAAGTTGCGGGGGGCGTTGGCTACACCTTC.

The chain joins TRBV5-1 to TRBJ2-3; a possible D gene is TRBD2 (5 bases). This CDR3 comprises 14 residues. Germline V lookup: CDR1 SGHRS, CDR2 YFSETQ. Trimming took 4 bases from V and 1 from J, leaving 10 bases between them. The CDR3 loop is CASSPTAGTDTQYF. The DNA of the CDR3 is TGCGCCAGCAGCCCTACAGCGGGCACAGATACGCAGTATTTT.

This rearrangement joins TRBV6-1 to TRBJ2-7; D is uncertain. The germline gives CDR1 MNHNS, CDR2 SASEGT. V lost 1 base to trimming and J lost 5 bases, with 6 bases between them. The CDR3 length is 12 residues. The chain's CDR3 is CASSEGLDEQYF. The DNA of the CDR3 is TGTGCCAGCAGTGAAGGACTTGACGAGCAGTACTTC.

The rearrangement uses TRBV5-4 and TRBJ2-5; D may be TRBD2 (5 bases). Trimming removed 0 bases at V and 4 bases at J, with 16 bases between. The CDR3 length is 16 residues. Germline V gene data show CDR1 as SGHNT and CDR2 as YYREEE (reference sequence). CDR3 nucleotide sequence: TGTGCCAGCAGCTTGGTTGGCCTAGCAGAGGGAGAGACCCAGTACTTC. As protein: CASSLVGLAEGETQYF.

J is TRBJ2-7 and V is TRBV6-6; 7 bases align to TRBD1. CDR3 length: 13 residues. V shed 6 bases and J 6 bases; nucleotides not matched to a gene: 8. CDR1 and CDR2 (germline): MNHNY, SVGAGI (reference sequence). The DNA of the CDR3 is TGTGCCAGCAGACCCGGGACAGTGACCGAGCAGTACTTC. Amino acid sequence: CASRPGTVTEQYF.

The CDR3 DNA reads TGTGCCAGCAGCCTCATTCACCAGGGCCGAGGTTCACCCCTCCACTTT. This gives the protein CASSLIHQGRGSPLHF. The chain has TRBV14 and TRBJ1-6; a weak D match, TRBD1 (5 bases). The V and J ends lost 4 bases and 9 bases respectively, with 19 bases between them. This CDR3 is built from 16 residues. Germline-derived CDR1 and CDR2 are SGHDN and FVKESK.